The T cell receptor (beta chain) described here comes from a study of blood T cell repertoires in COVID-19. This CDR3 has 14 residues. Germline CDR1 and CDR2: MNHEY and SVGAGI. The junction had 11 bases not matched to a gene; V was cut back by 7 bases and J by 7 bases. Clones were read by immunoSEQ multiplex PCR, and TCRdb kept only the in-frame ones, dropping some. Of over 95,000 clones listed, around 84% are singletons. Specimen: peripheral blood. The source of this sequence is a woman between 40 and 55 years old with acute or convalescent COVID-19. The V call is TRBV6-5, the J call TRBJ2-7; TRBD2 matches 9 bases. The CDR3 bases are TGTGCCAGCAACGCGGGGGGGTCACAGGAAGAGCAGTACTTC. Amino acid sequence: CASNAGGSQEEQYF.